This record concerns one T cell receptor (beta chain) sequence. This entry is derived from a study of shared clonotypes between healthy human individuals. CDR3 size: 18 residues. The V segment lost 0 bases and the J segment 3 bases; nucleotides outside the gene matches: 11. Per the germline V gene, CDR1 is SGHTS and CDR2 is YDEGEE. Libraries were prepared by immunoSEQ multiplex PCR; TCRdb keeps only in-frame clonotypes and omits some of them. Of 2 million to 3 million clones in the sample, around 90% were seen once. The origin of this receptor is a young man in good health. Material for sequencing was naive CD4+ T cells sorted from blood. The subset denotes: CD45RA+ positively selected. V gene TRBV5-8 combines with J gene TRBJ1-5; 8 bases are shared with TRBD1. CDR3 sequence: CASSLDRGSGGYNQPQHF. CDR3 nucleotides: TGTGCCAGCAGCTTGGATAGGGGTTCAGGGGGCTACAATCAGCCCCAGCATTTT.